This T cell receptor beta chain was captured in a study of T-cell reconstitution after alpha-beta-depleted transplantation in children. Library preparation (for TCRbeta) was performed with unique molecular identifiers. TCRdb re-called the PCR reads through MiXCR, storing one row per CDR3 protein. The top ten hold roughly an eighth of the sample, which has 190,000 or so distinct CDR3 sequences, 14% to 15% seen once. The source material was PBMCs from the stem cell graft donor, sampled from the stem cell graft. This sequence originates from a human donor who donated a stem cell graft to a child with acute lymphoblastic leukemia.

CDR3 in amino acids: CASSITVNTEAFF. For the CDR3, the DNA is TGCGCCAGCAGCATTACAGTTAACACTGAAGCTTTCTTT. This chain joins TRBV5-1 and TRBJ1-1; D not resolved. Looked up from germline, CDR1 is SGHRS and CDR2 is YFSETQ. Trimming removed 4 bases at V and 2 bases at J, with 9 bases between. The CDR3 is 13 residues long.